This T cell receptor beta chain was identified in a study of blood T cells in healthy people across ages. The authors ran a second PCR of roughly 7 to 11 cycles using a sample-barcoded 5' primer and a J-beta primer mix. Each of the samples gave a minimum of 2.5 million paired-end reads that contained CDR3. Each CDR3 protein is one row after TCRdb ran MiXCR on the 5' RACE reads. The profile covers some 1.8 million distinct CDR3 sequences, with about two fifths appearing a single time and 20% to 25% taken by the ten largest. The CDR3 extends over 16 amino acids. The V segment lost 6 bases and the J segment 3 bases; nucleotides outside the gene matches: 12. Germline V gene data show CDR1 as SNHLY and CDR2 as FYNNEI.

The TCR was taken from a human donor in good health. Material for sequencing was blood. The rearrangement uses TRBV2 and TRBJ2-7; 9 positions agree with TRBD2. CDR3 bases: TGTGCCAGCAGCCCGACTTCTAGCGGGGCGTTCTACGAGCAGTACTTC. This gives the protein CASSPTSSGAFYEQYF.